Presented here are 32 T cell receptor beta chains from one specimen sequenced in a study of T cell responses to AZD1222 COVID-19 vaccine. The table came from immunoSEQ multiplex PCR; TCRdb's copy has only in-frame clones and leaves some out. Of approximately 100,000 clones in the sample, roughly nine tenths were seen once. This sample comprised peripheral blood, obtained 28 days after the second AZD1222 dose. These receptors all stem from an adult who received the AZD1222 COVID-19 vaccine.

The chain couples TRBV5-1 to TRBJ2-5; the match to TRBD2 covers 9 bases. Trimming took 2 bases from V and 5 from J; bases not matched to a gene: 4. Germline V gives CDR1 SGHRS, CDR2 YFSETQ. CDR3 length: 14 residues. CDR3 coding DNA: TGCGCCAGCAGCTTTAGCGGGGGAGACGAGACCCAGTACTTC. Encoded protein: CASSFSGGDETQYF.

The chain has TRBV6-5 and TRBJ2-7, with TRBD2 identical over 11 bases. The trim removed 10 bases at V and 3 bases at J, leaving 5 bases unmatched. Germline CDR1 and CDR2: MNHEY and SVGAGI. The CDR3 covers 13 residues. The CDR3 DNA is TGTGCCACCCTAGCGGGGGGCAGCTACGAGCAGTACTTC. It encodes CATLAGGSYEQYF.

This clone was found a few times. The identical CDR3 is also encoded by other nucleotide sequences in the sample. This rearrangement joins TRBV7-9 to TRBJ2-2, with D possibly being TRBD1 (5 bases). Germline V gene sequence: CDR1 SEHNR, CDR2 FQNEAQ (reference sequence). Trimming removed 3 bases from V and 0 bases from J, with 8 bases in between. The CDR3 runs 15 residues. The CDR3 DNA follows: TGTGCCAGCAGCTTGGCAGGGACGAACACCGGGGAGCTGTTTTTT. It is translated as CASSLAGTNTGELFF.

The chain combines TRBV19 with TRBJ2-2; 8 bases align to TRBD1. V lost 6 bases and J lost 6; bases outside the gene matches: 6. Per the germline V gene, CDR1 is LNHDA and CDR2 is SQIVND (reference sequence). The CDR3 has 14 amino acids. As DNA, the CDR3 is TGTGCCAGTAGAAACCAGGGGGCCCCCGGGGAGCTGTTTTTT. This codes for CASRNQGAPGELFF.

The rearrangement links TRBV7-3 to TRBJ2-1, with D perhaps TRBD1 or TRBD2 (5 bases each). Germline CDR1 SGHTA, CDR2 FQGTGA. The V end was cut by 1 base, the J end by 1 base, with 11 bases between. The CDR3 loop spans 16 amino acids. DNA of the CDR3: TGTGCCAGCAGCTTAAGTGGGGGTAAGTCCTACAATGAGCAGTTCTTC. Its protein is CASSLSGGKSYNEQFF. The full variable domain, its missing parts supplied by reference TRBV7-3 and TRBJ2-1, is GAGVSQTPSNKVTEKGKYVELRCDPISGHTALYWYRQSLGQGPEFLIYFQGTGAADDSGLPNDRFFAVRPEGSVSTLKIQRTERGDSAVYLCASSLSGGKSYNEQFFGPGTRLTVL.

The chain couples TRBV6-5 to TRBJ1-2, with TRBD1 matching 7 bases. The V and J ends lost 0 bases and 8 bases, in that order; junction bases with no gene match: 9. Germline V gene data show CDR1 as MNHEY and CDR2 as SVGAGI. This CDR3 contains 15 residues. The CDR3 sequence is CASSYSYRGGGGYTF. The CDR3 region has the DNA TGTGCCAGCAGTTACTCCTACAGGGGCGGGGGGGGCTACACCTTC.

In the case of this clone: A read error may account for a junction end that differs from germline. This chain connects TRBV2 to TRBJ1-1; no firm D call. CDR1 and CDR2 from the germline V gene are SNHLY and FYNNEI. The CDR3 loop spans 13 amino acids. As DNA, the CDR3 is TGTGCCACCAGTCTATACCAGAACACTGAAGCTTTCTTT. Protein product: CATSLYQNTEAFF.

CDR3 sequence: CASSPSSGTEAFF. CDR3 coding DNA: TGTGCCAGTAGTCCCAGCTCGGGGACTGAAGCTTTCTTT. V is TRBV19 and J is TRBJ1-1; D ambiguous. V gave up 5 bases and J gave up 5 bases, with 12 bases separating them. The CDR3 is made up of 13 amino acids. The germline V gene encodes CDR1 LNHDA and CDR2 SQIVND (reference sequence).

The chain couples TRBV7-2 to TRBJ1-1, with 8 nucleotides matching TRBD1. Germline CDR1 and CDR2: SGHTA and FQGNSA. J was trimmed by 1 base and V by 5 bases; bases with no gene match: 12. This CDR3 region has 17 residues. The CDR3 coding sequence is TGTGCCAGCAGCCCCCGAGGGCAGGGGGCAACGAACACTGAAGCTTTCTTT. Residues: CASSPRGQGATNTEAFF.

In its sample, this clone was seen once. The chain couples TRBV5-4 to TRBJ1-2; TRBD1 matches at 10 bases. The CDR3 has 15 amino acids. V dropped 4 bases and J dropped 7; count of bases not matched to a gene: 10. From germline, CDR1 is SGHNT and CDR2 YYREEE (reference sequence). The CDR3 region is CASSRGQGRGSGYTF. The DNA of the CDR3 is TGTGCCAGCAGCAGGGGACAGGGGAGGGGTAGTGGCTACACCTTC.

The chain carries TRBV6-5 and TRBJ1-3; D ambiguous. V shed 5 bases and J shed 0 bases, with 11 bases lying between them. CDR1 is MNHEY, CDR2 SVGAGI, per germline. The CDR3 is 15 amino acids. The CDR3 DNA reads TGTGCCAGCAGTCGTGACCGCAGCTCTGGAAACACCATATATTTT. Protein: CASSRDRSSGNTIYF.

The rearrangement uses TRBV6-2 or TRBV6-3 and TRBJ1-2, with D unclear. V dropped 6 bases and J dropped 1 base, with 9 bases sitting between them. The germline gives CDR1 MNHEY, CDR2 SVGEGT. This CDR3 has 13 residues. DNA for the CDR3: TGTGCCAGCAGCCGACATCTTAACTATGGCTACACCTTC. This sequence encodes CASSRHLNYGYTF.

The chain combines TRBV10-3 with TRBJ1-2; D gene ambiguous. The germline V and J ends were trimmed by 5 bases and 6 bases, with 16 bases remaining between them. Germline V gene sequence: CDR1 ENHRY, CDR2 SYGVKD. This CDR3 region has 14 residues. As DNA, the CDR3 is TGTGCCATCAGTACTACTACCGAGTTCCATGGCTACACCTTC. Amino acid sequence: CAISTTTEFHGYTF.

The rearrangement uses TRBV28 and TRBJ1-2, with TRBD1 identical over 10 bases. Germline V gene data show CDR1 as MDHEN and CDR2 as SYDVKM. Trimming took 5 bases from V and 3 from J; bases not matched to a gene: 6. This CDR3 is 15 amino acids long. The CDR3 nucleotides read TGTGCCAGCAGTCTCCTAGGGACAGGGGACTATGGCTACACCTTC. This codes for CASSLLGTGDYGYTF.

V usage is TRBV5-4 and J usage is TRBJ2-3; possible D gene TRBD2, 5 bases. The CDR3 extends over 13 amino acids. The V end was cut by 2 bases, the J end by 6 bases, with 10 bases between. Per the germline V gene, CDR1 is SGHNT and CDR2 is YYREEE (reference sequence). CDR3 protein: CASSFGGTDTQYF. The CDR3 DNA sequence: TGTGCCAGCAGCTTTGGAGGAACGGATACGCAGTATTTT. The whole variable domain, filled in from reference TRBV5-4 and TRBJ2-3, reads ETGVTQSPTHLIKTRGQQVTLRCSSQSGHNTVSWYQQALGQGPQFIFQYYREEENGRGNFPPRFSGLQFPNYSSELNVNALELDDSALYLCASSFGGTDTQYFGPGTRLTVL.

The V call is TRBV7-8, the J call TRBJ2-3; 13 bases map to TRBD2. Germline values: CDR1 SGHVS, CDR2 FQNEAQ. The CDR3 extends over 18 amino acids. The J segment lost 0 bases and the V segment lost 8 bases, leaving 11 bases of the junction unmatched. The CDR3 region is CASWAGLAGAVSTDTQYF. The CDR3 DNA reads as TGTGCCAGCTGGGCCGGACTAGCGGGGGCCGTTAGCACAGATACGCAGTATTTT.

J is TRBJ1-3 and V is TRBV5-1; D not certain. V was pared by 0 bases and J by 0 bases, with 4 bases between. Per the germline V gene, CDR1 is SGHRS and CDR2 is YFSETQ. This CDR3 is 14 amino acids long. The CDR3 nucleotides are TGCGCCAGCAGCTTGGGGCTCTCTGGAAACACCATATATTTT. Protein sequence: CASSLGLSGNTIYF.

V and J are TRBV5-1 and TRBJ2-5; 10 nucleotides agree with TRBD2. Germline loops: CDR1 SGHRS, CDR2 YFSETQ. Losses at the gene ends were 4 bases for V and 2 bases for J; bases not matched to a gene: 8. The CDR3 consists of 16 residues. CDR3 sequence reads: CASSRRAGGTQETQYF. The CDR3 DNA sequence: TGCGCCAGCAGCCGCCGAGCGGGGGGGACTCAAGAGACCCAGTACTTC.

The gene calls are TRBV28 and TRBJ2-7, with D possibly being TRBD2 (6 bases). CDR3 length: 14 amino acids. Trimming removed 7 bases from V and 1 base from J, with 14 bases in between. The germline gives CDR1 MDHEN, CDR2 SYDVKM. This CDR3 is CASTPAGISYEQYF. DNA of the CDR3: TGTGCCAGCACACCGGCGGGGATTTCCTACGAGCAGTACTTC.

This CDR3 reads CASSIWDRGQPQHF. CDR3 coding DNA: TGTGCCAGTAGTATCTGGGACAGGGGTCAGCCCCAGCATTTT. The chain combines TRBV19 with TRBJ1-5; 10 bases agree with TRBD1. The junction had 2 bases not matched to a gene; V was cut back by 3 bases and J by 6 bases. The germline CDR1 and CDR2 sequences are LNHDA and SQIVND (reference sequence). This CDR3 is built from 14 residues.

The V and J genes are TRBV9 and TRBJ1-2; weak D call: TRBD1 (6 bases). V lost 0 bases and J lost 2, with 11 bases in between. CDR3 length: 15 residues. The germline CDR1 and CDR2 sequences are SGDLS and YYNGEE. DNA for the CDR3: TGTGCCAGCAGCGTAGTACCGGGACACAACTATGGCTACACCTTC. Translating it yields CASSVVPGHNYGYTF.

The V call is TRBV7-2, the J call TRBJ2-1, with TRBD1 identical over 7 bases. J was trimmed by 8 bases and V by 9 bases; bases with no gene match: 10. Germline CDR1 reads SGHTA; CDR2 reads FQGNSA. This CDR3 spans 13 amino acids. CDR3 sequence reads: CASTNRGWYEQFF. As DNA, the CDR3 is TGTGCCAGTACCAACAGGGGTTGGTATGAGCAGTTCTTC.

This clone was recorded once. The chain couples TRBV5-1 to TRBJ2-6; D gene ambiguous. In germline, CDR1 is SGHRS, CDR2 YFSETQ. V was clipped by 0 bases and J by 2 bases, with 6 bases between them. The CDR3 totals 15 residues. Written as DNA, the CDR3 is TGCGCCAGCAGCTTGGACACGGCTGGGGCCAACGTCCTGACTTTC. It translates to CASSLDTAGANVLTF.

The chain is built from TRBV11-2 and TRBJ1-2, with 11 bases lining up with TRBD1. V lost 5 bases and J lost 2; bases outside the gene matches: 4. The germline CDR1 and CDR2 sequences are SGHAT and FQNNGV. CDR3 length equals 15 residues. The CDR3 spells CASSPDRGLNYGYTF. The CDR3 bases are TGTGCCAGCAGCCCGGACAGGGGGCTAAACTATGGCTACACCTTC.

This rearrangement joins TRBV6-2 or TRBV6-3 to TRBJ1-2, with 7 bases matching TRBD1. V shed 5 bases, J shed 0 bases, and the junction held 3 bases outside the gene matches. Germline lookup yields CDR1 MNHEY and CDR2 SVGEGT. CDR3 length: 14 residues. Here the CDR3 reads CASSRTGTNYGYTF. CDR3 in DNA: TGTGCCAGCAGTCGGACAGGAACTAACTATGGCTACACCTTC.

This CDR3 is CASSTGTSGNNEQFF. DNA for the CDR3: TGTGCCAGTAGTACCGGGACTAGCGGAAACAATGAGCAGTTCTTC. V gene TRBV19 combines with J gene TRBJ2-1; 11 positions match TRBD2. The CDR3 loop spans 15 amino acids. V lost 4 bases, J lost 5 bases, and 4 bases stayed unmatched. Looked up from germline, CDR1 is LNHDA and CDR2 is SQIVND (reference sequence).

The rearrangement joins TRBV4-2 to TRBJ2-2, with D perhaps matching TRBD1 (6 bases). Trimming shortened V by 1 base and J by 5 bases, and 14 bases separated the two germline ends. This CDR3 has 16 residues. Germline lookup yields CDR1 LGHNA and CDR2 YNFKEQ. The CDR3 DNA reads TGTGCCAGCAGCCAAGCGACAGGCGCCAGGACCGGGGAGCTGTTTTTT. It yields the protein CASSQATGARTGELFF.

This rearrangement joins TRBV7-2 to TRBJ2-7; 8 bases match TRBD1. The trim removed 4 bases at V and 1 base at J, leaving 6 bases unmatched. There are 15 residues in the CDR3. Germline CDR1 and CDR2: SGHTA and FQGNSA. CDR3 in DNA: TGTGCCAGCAGCTCCAGGGGGCGTATATCCTACGAGCAGTACTTC. Translated: CASSSRGRISYEQYF. Full variable domain (rest looked up from reference TRBV7-2 and TRBJ2-7): GAGVSQSPSNKVTEKGKDVELRCDPISGHTALYWYRQSLGQGLEFLIYFQGNSAPDKSGLPSDRFSAERTGGSVSTLTIQRTQQEDSAVYLCASSSRGRISYEQYFGPGTRLTVT.

The sample holds one count of this clone. CDR3 region: CSARDRGNTIYF. The CDR3 DNA sequence: TGCAGCGCTCGGGACAGGGGAAACACCATATATTTT. The chain employs TRBV29-1 and TRBJ1-3; TRBD1 agrees at 8 bases. V was clipped by 7 bases and J by 4 bases; unmatched bases: 3. CDR3 length: 12 residues. Germline V gene data show CDR1 as SQVTM and CDR2 as ANQGSEA.

CDR3 residues: CASSVVGQNTGELFF. For the CDR3, the DNA is TGTGCCAGCAGCGTAGTCGGGCAGAACACCGGGGAGCTGTTTTTT. J is TRBJ2-2 and V is TRBV9, with D uncertain. Germline assignment: CDR1 SGDLS and CDR2 YYNGEE. This CDR3 is 15 amino acids long. Trimming took 0 bases from V and 1 from J, leaving 7 bases between them.

This chain links TRBV5-1 with TRBJ1-4, with TRBD1 as a possible D gene (5 bases). V gave up 0 bases and J gave up 3 bases, with 9 bases separating them. Germline V gene sequence: CDR1 SGHRS, CDR2 YFSETQ. The CDR3 runs to 15 residues. DNA for the CDR3: TGCGCCAGCAGCTTGGAGGGGAGGGCTAATGAAAAACTGTTTTTT. Translating it yields CASSLEGRANEKLFF.

The V call is TRBV2, the J call TRBJ2-3, with TRBD1 identical over 12 bases. The CDR3 loop spans 18 amino acids. V trimming: 6 bases; J trimming: 3 bases; junction bases outside the gene matches: 13. Germline V gives CDR1 SNHLY, CDR2 FYNNEI. Here the CDR3 DNA reads TGTGCCAGCAGCCTGATGGGACAGGGGGCGATCGGAACAGATACGCAGTATTTT. Protein: CASSLMGQGAIGTDTQYF.